A selection of T cell receptor beta chains follows, all from one sample in a study of tumor-infiltrating lymphocytes in oesophageal squamous cell carcinoma. TCRdb processed the reads anew with MiXCR; each CDR3 protein has one entry. This table holds some 10,000 distinct CDR3 sequences, about three fifths found once. The sample comprised blood. The receptors here all came from a female donor with esophageal squamous cell carcinoma. CDR3s include the opening cysteine and the closing phenylalanine or tryptophan. The order of the fields is V gene, clone size, D gene, J gene, CDR3 DNA, CDR3 protein. The D gene is left open where the match is weak. Rows give clone size only sometimes, using once, few, many, or a class for an expanded clone.

>TRBV7-3|-|TRBD1|TRBJ2-1
TGTGCCAGCAGCTTAACGTACAGGGGCGATGAGCAGTTCTTC
CASSLTYRGDEQFF
>TRBV2|many|TRBD1|TRBJ2-7
TGTGCCAGCTACCCGGACAGGGGGAACTACGAGCAGTACTTC
CASYPDRGNYEQYF
>TRBV6-1|-|-|TRBJ2-7
TGTGCCAGCAGTTACGTGGGCCCGGCCTACAGGAATGAGCAGTACTTC
CASSYVGPAYRNEQYF
>TRBV7-2|-|-|TRBJ2-4
TGTGCCAGCAGCTTAGCCGGGGCTTCGGACATTCAGTACTTC
CASSLAGASDIQYF
>TRBV11-1|-|-|TRBJ1-1
TGTGCCAGCAGCGCTACAAGGAACACTGAAGCTTTCTTT
CASSATRNTEAFF
>TRBV3-1|few|TRBD2|TRBJ2-5
TGTGCCAGCAGCCAAGAACCTAGCGGGACCCAAGAGACCCAGTACTTC
CASSQEPSGTQETQYF
>TRBV7-3|-|-|TRBJ2-5
TGTGCCAGCAGCTTCGGCCGCGAAGAGACCCAGTACTTC
CASSFGREETQYF
>TRBV5-4|few|-|TRBJ2-1
TGTGCCAGCAGCCCCGTATCTGCGCGGGATAATGAGCAGTTCTTC
CASSPVSARDNEQFF
>TRBV28|few|TRBD1|TRBJ2-7
TGTGCCAGCAGTTTATCCAACAGGGGGCTTCTCGAGCAGTACTTC
CASSLSNRGLLEQYF
>TRBV7-6|-|TRBD1|TRBJ2-7
TGTGCCAGCAGCTTGCGCAGGGGGAGTGGTTACGAGCAGTACTTC
CASSLRRGSGYEQYF
>TRBV7-3|-|TRBD2|TRBJ2-1
TGTGCCAGCAGCTCAACCGGGACTAGCGGGAGTTTTTTCGGCAATGAGCAGTTCTTC
CASSSTGTSGSFFGNEQFF
>TRBV7-2|-|TRBD1|TRBJ2-7
TGTGCCAGCAGCTTAGGGGTCGTCACAGGGGTGGGTGAGCAGTACTTC
CASSLGVVTGVGEQYF
>TRBV7-2|few|-|TRBJ2-1
TGTGCCAGCAGCTTAGACTCCCCGCCAAGGGGTGAGCAGTTCTTC
CASSLDSPPRGEQFF
>TRBV6-1|once|-|TRBJ2-6
TGTGCCAGCAGTGAGGGCAGATCCAACGTCCTGACTTTC
CASSEGRSNVLTF
>TRBV12-3/TRBV12-4|few|TRBD2|TRBJ2-4
TGTGCCAGCAGTAGCGGGGGGGCCTTAAACATTCAGTACTTC
CASSSGGALNIQYF
>TRBV12-3/TRBV12-4|-|TRBD1|TRBJ2-1
TGTGCCAGCAGACCGACAGGGGCCTACAATGAGCAGTTCTTC
CASRPTGAYNEQFF
>TRBV28|-|TRBD1|TRBJ2-5
TGTGCCAGCAGTTCGGGGACAGAGGGCCTTGGGGAGACCCAGTACTTC
CASSSGTEGLGETQYF
>TRBV7-6|few|-|TRBJ2-5
TGTGCCAGCAGCAGGTACACGGGGGAAGAGACCCAGTACTTC
CASSRYTGEETQYF
>TRBV7-8|-|TRBD2|TRBJ2-3
TGTGCCAGCGGACTAGCGGCGGGCACAGATACGCAGTATTTT
CASGLAAGTDTQYF
>TRBV2|-|TRBD2|TRBJ2-5
TGTGCCAGCAGGGAGACTAGCGGGGCGCAAGAGACCCAGTACTTC
CASRETSGAQETQYF
>TRBV6-4|-|-|TRBJ2-1
TGTGCCAGCAGTGAAAGGGCCCACAATGAGCAGTTCTTC
CASSERAHNEQFF
>TRBV7-1|-|-|TRBJ2-7
TGTGCCAGCAGCCCCCGGAGCTACGAGCAGTACTTC
CASSPRSYEQYF
>TRBV11-2|-|-|TRBJ2-2
TGTGCCAGCACCCTTGGGCTGTTGGGCTCGAACACCGGGGAGCTGTTTTTT
CASTLGLLGSNTGELFF
>TRBV5-1|-|-|TRBJ1-2
TGCGCCAGCAGCTTTTTCGGACGCACAGCTAACTATGGCTACACCTTC
CASSFFGRTANYGYTF
>TRBV20-1|-|TRBD1|TRBJ2-1
TGCAGTGCGTCGGGTCTAGGACAGGCCTACAATGAGCAGTTCTTC
CSASGLGQAYNEQFF
>TRBV12-3/TRBV12-4|-|TRBD2|TRBJ2-7
TGTGCCAGCAGTTACCGGGGGACTAGCGGGCGGACTGCCCCCTCCTACGAGCAGTACTTC
CASSYRGTSGRTAPSYEQYF
>TRBV7-9|-|TRBD2|TRBJ2-7
TGTGCCAGCAGCTTAGCGGTGGGGCCCCGAATAGCGGGAGGGCCCTACGAGCAGTACTTC
CASSLAVGPRIAGGPYEQYF
>TRBV10-3|-|TRBD2|TRBJ2-1
TGTGCCATCATGGATAGCGGGAGCTCCTACAATGAGCAGTTCTTC
CAIMDSGSSYNEQFF
>TRBV28|few|-|TRBJ2-3
TGTGCCAGCAGTTTATCGGCCCAAATGGCAGATACGCAGTATTTT
CASSLSAQMADTQYF
>TRBV7-7|-|TRBD1|TRBJ2-7
TGTGCTAGCAGCAGATCACAGGGGTCATGCGCCTACGAGCAGTACTTC
CASSRSQGSCAYEQYF
>TRBV7-2|-|-|TRBJ1-2
TGTGCCAGCAGCTTAGTTGGGGGGGCGCCGGTTAACTATGGCTACACCTTC
CASSLVGGAPVNYGYTF
>TRBV19|once|-|TRBJ2-5
TGTGCCAGTAGTCCAGTGGGGGGTCGGAGGAGTGAGACCCAGTACTTC
CASSPVGGRRSETQYF
>TRBV7-2|few|TRBD2|TRBJ2-2
TGTGCCAGCATTATGGGGACTAGCGGGGTCGGGGAGCTGTTTTTT
CASIMGTSGVGELFF
>TRBV7-2|-|-|TRBJ1-6
TGTGCCAGCAGCTTGCGTAACTCACCCCTCCACTTT
CASSLRNSPLHF
>TRBV27|-|-|TRBJ2-3
TGTGCCAGCAGTTTATCGAGGGTGGATACGCAGTATTTT
CASSLSRVDTQYF
>TRBV7-2|-|-|TRBJ2-7
TGTGCCAGCAGCCGCTACAGGAGCTCCTACGAGCAGTACTTC
CASSRYRSSYEQYF